What follows are 11 T cell receptor beta chains derived from one specimen sequenced in a study of blood T cell repertoires in COVID-19. Here immunoSEQ multiplex PCR was the method, and the copy in TCRdb shows in-frame clones only, minus some. The sample lists under 45,000 clones; 60% to 85% were seen once. Sample: peripheral blood. These receptors all stem from a man aged 55 to 70 with active COVID-19.

The chain carries TRBV9 and TRBJ2-5, with a tentative D call TRBD2 (6 bases). The V gene lost 0 bases and the J gene lost 3 bases, with 9 bases spanning the gap. The CDR3 extends over 14 amino acids. Germline loops: CDR1 SGDLS, CDR2 YYNGEE. The CDR3 sequence: CASSVGGVEETQYF. In DNA, the CDR3 is TGTGCCAGCAGCGTAGGCGGGGTTGAAGAGACCCAGTACTTC.

The J gene is TRBJ1-2, the V gene TRBV19; 9 bases are a match to TRBD1. Losses at the gene ends were 4 bases for V and 4 bases for J; bases not matched to a gene: 10. The germline V gene has CDR1 LNHDA and CDR2 SQIVND (reference sequence). The length of the CDR3 is 16 residues. The CDR3 here is CASSSLRDRVTYGYTF. The CDR3 bases are TGTGCCAGTAGTAGCCTTCGGGACAGGGTGACCTATGGCTACACCTTC.

The CDR3 sequence is CASSLNMGGYNEQFF. CDR3 DNA: TGTGCCAGCAGCCTGAATATGGGGGGCTACAATGAGCAGTTCTTC. The gene calls are TRBV13 and TRBJ2-1; possibly TRBD2 for D (6 bases). The CDR3 is 15 amino acids. The germline gives CDR1 PRHDT, CDR2 FYEKMQ (reference sequence). Deletions cut 5 bases from V and 3 bases from J, with 14 bases between.

This rearrangement joins TRBV5-1 to TRBJ1-2, with 10 bases fitting TRBD1. Trimming took 0 bases from V and 1 from J; bases not matched to a gene: 3. The CDR3 is 16 residues long. CDR1 is SGHRS, CDR2 YFSETQ, per germline. CDR3 loop: CASSLGQGAVNYGYTF. The CDR3 DNA reads as TGCGCCAGCAGCTTGGGACAGGGGGCCGTTAACTATGGCTACACCTTC.

The V gene is TRBV30, the J gene TRBJ1-1; D gene uncertain. The CDR3 has 12 amino acids. The V gene lost 0 bases and the J gene lost 1 base, with 3 bases spanning the gap. Germline lookup yields CDR1 GTSNPN and CDR2 SVGIG (reference sequence). In nucleotides, the CDR3 is TGTGCCTGGAGTGTCTCGAACACTGAAGCTTTCTTT. Amino acid sequence: CAWSVSNTEAFF.

The chain uses TRBV7-2 and TRBJ2-1; D is ambiguous. V was pared by 3 bases and J by 0 bases, with 9 bases between. Germline CDR1 reads SGHTA; CDR2 reads FQGNSA. The CDR3 runs to 15 residues. The CDR3 sequence is CASSFTVSSYNEQFF. DNA of the CDR3: TGTGCCAGCAGCTTCACTGTTAGCTCCTACAATGAGCAGTTCTTC.

V is TRBV29-1 and J is TRBJ2-3; TRBD2 is a possible D gene (5 bases). This CDR3 region has 12 residues. Germline V CDR1 and CDR2: SQVTM, ANQGSEA. V gave up 5 bases and J gave up 0 bases, with 6 bases separating them. The chain's CDR3 is CSVKRSTDTQYF. CDR3 nucleotides: TGCAGCGTTAAGCGGAGCACAGATACGCAGTATTTT.

The chain recombines TRBV19 with TRBJ2-7; tentative D call: TRBD2 (5 bases). Germline V lookup: CDR1 LNHDA, CDR2 SQIVND (reference sequence). With 1 base removed from V and 6 bases from J, the gap between germline ends came to 13 bases. The CDR3 sequence is 14 residues long. The DNA of the CDR3 is TGTGCCAGTAGTATAGGAGGGTTCACTCTCGAGCAGTACTTC. Residues: CASSIGGFTLEQYF.

The chain has TRBV19 and TRBJ1-4, with D unclear. Trimming stripped 6 bases from V and 7 bases from J, with 15 bases between. In germline, CDR1 is LNHDA, CDR2 SQIVND (reference sequence). CDR3 length equals 14 residues. The CDR3 DNA is TGTGCCAGTAGCCCCCTAACCGGCGGTGAAAAACTGTTTTTT. Translating gives CASSPLTGGEKLFF.

The chain links TRBV4-1 to TRBJ2-3; tentative D call: TRBD1 (6 bases). V lost 1 base to trimming and J lost 8 bases, with 19 bases between them. Germline V CDR1 and CDR2: MGHRA, YSYEKL. The CDR3 is made up of 16 amino acids. CDR3 in DNA: TGCGCCAGCAGCCAAGGGGGGCTTGTACCAGGAGGTACGCAGTATTTT. Its translation: CASSQGGLVPGGTQYF.

This clone was found a few times. The rearrangement links TRBV6-5 to TRBJ2-6; no clear D. The length of the CDR3 is 16 residues. Trimming cost V 0 bases and J 0 bases, with 6 bases left between them. Looked up from germline, CDR1 is MNHEY and CDR2 is SVGAGI. The CDR3 nucleotides read TGTGCCAGCAGTTACTCCGTCTCCTCTGGGGCCAACGTCCTGACTTTC. Its translation: CASSYSVSSGANVLTF.